Sequencing of this T cell receptor beta chain was carried out in a study of CD8+ T cells in alopecia areata. Isolated RNA was reverse transcribed into cDNA used as the sequencing template. Only in-frame clones appear in the TCRdb table, and some are missing; sequencing was by immunoSEQ multiplex PCR. The table has 150,000 to 200,000 clones, approximately 57% seen once. Treatment specified: oral pan-JAK inhibitor, 5-10 mg twice daily. Alopecia areata patients had lesional scalp punch biopsies and peripheral blood taken from them. Overall study findings and caveats: In patients, TCRs were shared less clearly than in mice, and HLA may possibly be involved. For lesional scalp, especially alopecia totalis/universalis, clonality was higher than in normal scalp.

As to this clone: Its antigen remains unidentified.

Sequenced material: CD4+ T cells sorted from blood, taken at week 24, from a patient treated with tofacitinib. The TCR originated in a human donor with alopecia areata.

The CDR3 is CASSRRGLGSYEQYF. The DNA for the CDR3 is TGTGCCAGCAGCCGGCGGGGGCTCGGCTCCTACGAGCAGTACTTC. J is TRBJ2-7 and V is TRBV7-2; a weak D match, TRBD2 (7 bases). The CDR3 extends over 15 amino acids. Germline CDR1 reads SGHTA; CDR2 reads FQGNSA. The V end lost 5 bases, the J end lost 0 bases, and 14 bases lay between the germline ends. Looking up the rest from reference TRBV7-2 and TRBJ2-7 gives the full variable domain: GAGVSQSPSNKVTEKGKDVELRCDPISGHTALYWYRQSLGQGLEFLIYFQGNSAPDKSGLPSDRFSAERTGGSVSTLTIQRTQQEDSAVYLCASSRRGLGSYEQYFGPGTRLTVT.